This entry lists 25 T cell receptor beta chains sequenced from one sample in a study of Ad26.COV2.S vaccination and SARS-CoV-2 variants (dated by TCRdb to about 2021). Reading the label with the study, this specimen's treatment or condition is: 15 to 20 received Ad26.COV2.S at low or high dose, single or two shots; about five received placebo; per-sample allocation not given. Repertoires of vaccine and placebo recipients were sequenced from samples taken on day 63 after the first injection. Library creation used the immunoSEQ multiplex PCR assay. TCRdb limited this immuneACCESS table to in-frame rearrangements with V and J called. A share of clones is missing; checked studies link under half to unresolved V genes, and the rest is unexplained. The sample contains roughly 300,000 clones, 86% of them found a single time. The ten top clones hold around 10% of the sample. Sequences were derived from peripheral blood, sampled in a trial of Ad26.COV2.S vaccine versus placebo. The origin of the receptors is a person aged 18-60 years who received the Ad26.COV2.S COVID-19 vaccine or a placebo.

The chain is built from TRBV11-2 and TRBJ1-1; a possible D gene is TRBD1 (6 bases). Trimming stripped 1 base from V and 1 base from J, with 13 bases between. The CDR3 totals 16 residues. CDR1 and CDR2 from the germline V gene are SGHAT and FQNNGV. The chain's CDR3 is CASSLAPGGGNTEAFF. DNA of the CDR3: TGTGCCAGCAGCTTAGCCCCGGGAGGGGGGAACACTGAAGCTTTCTTT.

This clone is a singleton in its sample. The rearrangement uses TRBV7-3 and TRBJ2-1; 9 bases match TRBD2. After removal of 4 bases from V and 11 bases from J, the junction contained 3 bases not matched to a gene. Germline V gene lookup returns CDR1 SGHTA and CDR2 FQGTGA. This CDR3 has 12 residues. The CDR3 protein is CASSSTSGQQFF. The CDR3 coding sequence is TGTGCCAGCAGCTCGACTAGCGGACAGCAGTTCTTC.

The J gene is TRBJ2-7, the V gene TRBV7-8; D gene uncertain. CDR3 length equals 12 residues. The V end was cut by 5 bases, the J end by 6 bases, with 11 bases between. CDR1 is SGHVS, CDR2 FQNEAQ, per germline. In DNA, the CDR3 is TGTGCCAGCAGCCCAGGTCAGCGCGAGCAGTACTTC. Translated: CASSPGQREQYF.

The V and J genes are TRBV7-2 and TRBJ1-4; TRBD1 is a possible D gene (5 bases). The V end was cut by 5 bases, the J end by 3 bases, with 16 bases between. The CDR3 runs 16 residues. Germline V lookup: CDR1 SGHTA, CDR2 FQGNSA. DNA of the CDR3: TGTGCCAGCAGCCTTGGATGGGGCGGGGCTAATGAAAAACTGTTTTTT. This codes for CASSLGWGGANEKLFF.

The gene calls are TRBV5-1 and TRBJ1-4; 10 bases are shared with TRBD1. V was clipped by 4 bases and J by 8 bases; unmatched bases: 5. Germline V gene lookup returns CDR1 SGHRS and CDR2 YFSETQ. The CDR3 is 14 amino acids. The CDR3 DNA reads as TGCGCCAGCAGCCCCGGGACAGGGGAAGAAAAACTGTTTTTT. It specifies CASSPGTGEEKLFF.

The J gene is TRBJ1-4, the V gene TRBV28; D might be TRBD1 (5 bases). This CDR3 has 16 residues. Trimming shortened V by 3 bases and J by 5 bases, and 16 bases separated the two germline ends. Germline V lookup: CDR1 MDHEN, CDR2 SYDVKM. DNA of the CDR3: TGTGCCAGCAGTTTTGGGTCGGGGACTGTGAATGAAAAACTGTTTTTT. Its protein is CASSFGSGTVNEKLFF.

The rearrangement uses TRBV13 and TRBJ1-3; TRBD1 matches 7 bases. Germline CDR1 and CDR2: PRHDT and FYEKMQ (reference sequence). This CDR3 is built from 15 residues. The V and J ends lost 4 bases and 0 bases, in that order; junction bases with no gene match: 3. The CDR3 DNA is TGTGCCAGCAGCTCAAGGACAGGCTCTGGAAACACCATATATTTT. Translating gives CASSSRTGSGNTIYF.

The CDR3 reads CASTSGGAGGVEQYF. CDR3 bases: TGTGCCAGCACAAGTGGGGGAGCGGGAGGGGTGGAGCAGTACTTC. The rearrangement joins TRBV7-9 to TRBJ2-7; 10 positions match TRBD2. The V gene end was trimmed by 7 bases and the J gene end by 7 bases; junction bases not matched to a gene: 13. Germline CDR1 and CDR2: SEHNR and FQNEAQ (reference sequence). The CDR3 runs to 15 residues.

J is TRBJ2-7 and V is TRBV7-8; TRBD2 might be the D (5 bases). Germline V gene lookup returns CDR1 SGHVS and CDR2 FQNEAQ. V gave up 3 bases and J gave up 5 bases, with 11 bases separating them. The CDR3 contains 13 residues. The DNA of the CDR3 is TGTGCCAGCAGCTTTACTAGATCCCACGAGCAGTACTTC. Amino acids: CASSFTRSHEQYF.

V and J are TRBV4-2 and TRBJ1-5; D is unclear. The germline V gene has CDR1 LGHNA and CDR2 YNFKEQ. V lost 4 bases, J lost 4 bases, and 11 bases lay in between. This CDR3 is built from 14 residues. CDR3 sequence: CASSPDRLNQPQHF. The DNA of the CDR3 is TGTGCCAGCAGCCCCGACCGGCTAAATCAGCCCCAGCATTTT.

The V call is TRBV19, the J call TRBJ2-5; D ambiguous. The CDR3 spans 14 residues. Per the germline V gene, CDR1 is LNHDA and CDR2 is SQIVND (reference sequence). Trimming removed 5 bases from V and 4 bases from J, with 14 bases in between. CDR3: CASSRWLSGETQYF. CDR3 nucleotides: TGTGCCAGTAGTCGTTGGTTATCTGGAGAGACCCAGTACTTC. The variable domain in full, completed from reference TRBV19 and TRBJ2-5, reads DGGITQSPKYLFRKEGQNVTLSCEQNLNHDAMYWYRQDPGQGLRLIYYSQIVNDFQKGDIAEGYSVSREKKESFPLTVTSAQKNPTAFYLCASSRWLSGETQYFGPGTRLLVL.

On this clone: At one boundary the junction diverges from the germline segment, which might be a read error. This chain connects TRBV24-1 to TRBJ2-3; TRBD2 might be the D (6 bases). The CDR3 contains 22 residues. Germline V gene data show CDR1 as KGHDR and CDR2 as SFDVKD. The DNA of the CDR3 is TGTGCCACCAGTGATTTGCTACGCGGGACCGACAACGTGGACACGGCGCACAGATACGCAGTATTT. Translated: CATSDLLRGTDNVDTAHRYAVF.

This clone was counted once. J is TRBJ2-3 and V is TRBV2; 7 positions agree with TRBD2. The CDR3 is made up of 13 amino acids. Germline V lookup: CDR1 SNHLY, CDR2 FYNNEI. V was pared by 8 bases and J by 2 bases, with 4 bases of the junction left unmatched. The CDR3 coding sequence is TGTGCCAGCCTCCGGGGGGTCACAGATACGCAGTATTTT. As protein: CASLRGVTDTQYF.

This chain joins TRBV7-9 and TRBJ2-7; D unclear. The V gene lost 5 bases and the J gene lost 0 bases, with 8 bases spanning the gap. Germline V gene lookup returns CDR1 SEHNR and CDR2 FQNEAQ (reference sequence). This CDR3 has 13 residues. The CDR3 sequence: CASSPHLSYEQYF. The CDR3 nucleotides read TGTGCCAGCAGCCCTCACCTCTCCTACGAGCAGTACTTC.

The rearrangement uses TRBV5-6 and TRBJ1-5, with 7 bases fitting TRBD1. Germline values: CDR1 SGHDT, CDR2 YYEEEE. The CDR3 totals 14 residues. Germline trimming cut 1 base from V and 7 bases from J; bases unmatched to any gene: 5. The CDR3 reads CASSLQGVKQPQHF. The CDR3 DNA reads as TGTGCCAGCAGCTTGCAGGGGGTAAAACAGCCCCAGCATTTT.

The V and J genes are TRBV7-9 and TRBJ2-5; either TRBD1 or TRBD2 may supply D (5 bases each). V was trimmed by 1 base and J by 2 bases, leaving 14 bases between them. Germline V gene lookup returns CDR1 SEHNR and CDR2 FQNEAQ (reference sequence). This CDR3 region has 16 residues. In DNA, the CDR3 is TGTGCCAGCAGCTTAGAGTGGGACGGAGCACAAGAGACCCAGTACTTC. It translates to CASSLEWDGAQETQYF.

The chain carries TRBV9 and TRBJ1-1; D uncertain. Germline values: CDR1 SGDLS, CDR2 YYNGEE. The length of the CDR3 is 15 residues. Trimming left V 3 bases short and J 1 base short, with 13 bases between. CDR3 sequence (DNA): TGTGCCAGCAGCGCTCTGGACGGATCGAACACTGAAGCTTTCTTT. Its protein product is CASSALDGSNTEAFF. Drawing the rest from reference TRBV9 and TRBJ1-1, the complete variable domain is DSGVTQTPKHLITATGQRVTLRCSPRSGDLSVYWYQQSLDQGLQFLIQYYNGEERAKGNILERFSAQQFPDLHSELNLSSLELGDSALYFCASSALDGSNTEAFFGQGTRLTVV.

This sequence joins TRBV10-3 and TRBJ1-5; D is uncertain. Trimming took 3 bases from V and 11 from J, leaving 17 bases between them. The germline CDR1 and CDR2 sequences are ENHRY and SYGVKD. CDR3 length: 14 amino acids. Here the CDR3 DNA reads TGTGCCATCAGTGAAGCGGCGGCCCCATTAGCCCAGCATTTT. This sequence encodes CAISEAAAPLAQHF.

This chain links TRBV6-5 with TRBJ2-6; D is undetermined. V shed 1 base and J shed 3 bases, with 7 bases lying between them. Germline CDR1 and CDR2: MNHEY and SVGAGI. The CDR3 is 15 residues long. The CDR3 loop is CASSYYGFGANVLTF. The DNA for the CDR3 is TGTGCCAGCAGTTACTATGGATTTGGGGCCAACGTCCTGACTTTC.

V and J are TRBV5-4 and TRBJ2-1, with TRBD2 matching 14 bases. The CDR3 covers 15 residues. V shed 4 bases, J shed 8 bases, and the junction held 5 bases outside the gene matches. The germline CDR1 and CDR2 sequences are SGHNT and YYREEE (reference sequence). CDR3 nucleotides: TGTGCCAGCAGCCGGGGACTAGCGGGAGTAGATGAGCAGTTCTTC. It specifies CASSRGLAGVDEQFF. Full variable domain (remainder filled in from reference TRBV5-4 and TRBJ2-1): ETGVTQSPTHLIKTRGQQVTLRCSSQSGHNTVSWYQQALGQGPQFIFQYYREEENGRGNFPPRFSGLQFPNYSSELNVNALELDDSALYLCASSRGLAGVDEQFFGPGTRLTVL.

This rearrangement joins TRBV6-1 to TRBJ2-3; 8 positions match TRBD2. This CDR3 has 13 amino acids. Unmatched junction bases numbered 5, after V lost 2 bases and J lost 10 bases. Germline V gene lookup returns CDR1 MNHNS and CDR2 SASEGT. CDR3 loop: CASSETGLAAQYF. The CDR3 DNA follows: TGTGCCAGCAGTGAAACTGGACTAGCTGCGCAGTATTTT.

The V and J genes are TRBV5-1 and TRBJ1-2, with TRBD1 matching 7 bases. V shed 4 bases, J shed 6 bases, and the junction held 9 bases outside the gene matches. Per germline, CDR1 SGHRS and CDR2 YFSETQ. The CDR3 length is 14 residues. CDR3 nucleotides: TGCGCCAGCAGCGGCACCAGGGGGGGCGATGGCTACACCTTC. Its translation: CASSGTRGGDGYTF.

V and J are TRBV27 and TRBJ2-5; the D gene is possibly TRBD1 (6 bases). Germline CDR1 and CDR2: MNHEY and SMNVEV (reference sequence). The CDR3 sequence is 16 residues long. V shed 0 bases and J shed 4 bases, with 15 bases lying between them. DNA for the CDR3: TGTGCCAGCAGTTTATCGGCAGGGGTGGCCCGAGAGACCCAGTACTTC. Its translation is CASSLSAGVARETQYF.

The chain is built from TRBV28 and TRBJ1-2; unclear D gene. The CDR3 is made up of 14 amino acids. CDR1 is MDHEN, CDR2 SYDVKM, per germline. Trimming removed 5 bases at V and 0 bases at J, with 10 bases between. CDR3 sequence (DNA): TGTGCCAGCAGTGGCAGGTTAGCTAACTATGGCTACACCTTC. It specifies CASSGRLANYGYTF.

J is TRBJ2-1 and V is TRBV27, with D possibly being TRBD2 (6 bases). From germline, CDR1 is MNHEY and CDR2 SMNVEV (reference sequence). This CDR3 has 14 amino acids. The V and J ends lost 2 bases and 6 bases respectively, with 11 bases between them. CDR3 protein: CASSLRLVSNEQFF. CDR3 coding DNA: TGTGCCAGCAGTTTACGACTAGTGAGCAATGAGCAGTTCTTC.